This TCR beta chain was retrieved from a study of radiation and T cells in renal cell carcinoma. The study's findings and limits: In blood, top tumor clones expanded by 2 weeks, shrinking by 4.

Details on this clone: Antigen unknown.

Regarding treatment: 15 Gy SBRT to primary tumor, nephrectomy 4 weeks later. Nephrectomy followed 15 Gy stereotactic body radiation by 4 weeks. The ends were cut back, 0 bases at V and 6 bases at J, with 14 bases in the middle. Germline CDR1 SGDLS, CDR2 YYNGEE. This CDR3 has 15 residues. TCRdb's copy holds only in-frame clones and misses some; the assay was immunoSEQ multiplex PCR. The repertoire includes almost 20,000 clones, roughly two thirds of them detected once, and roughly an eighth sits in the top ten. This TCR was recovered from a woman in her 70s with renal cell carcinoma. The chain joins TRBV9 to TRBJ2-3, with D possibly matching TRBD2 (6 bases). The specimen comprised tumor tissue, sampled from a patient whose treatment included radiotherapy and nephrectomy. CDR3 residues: CASSVGALAADTQYF. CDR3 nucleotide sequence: TGTGCCAGCAGCGTAGGGGCACTAGCAGCTGATACGCAGTATTTT.